The rows below give T cell receptor beta chains drawn from one sample of a study of response to subunit inactivated influenza vaccine. Each CDR3 protein is one row after TCRdb ran MiXCR on the RT-PCR reads. There are 500,000 to 750,000 distinct CDR3 sequences in the sample; 12% to 15% occur only once, and more than 9.5% lies in the top ten. Here the sequenced sample was PBMCs from blood, taken 11 to 12 days after vaccination. The origin of the receptors is a man in his fifties or sixties who received an inactivated influenza vaccine. CDR3s include the opening cysteine and the closing phenylalanine or tryptophan.

TRBV19	TRBJ2-6	CASSRTGTAPTGANVLTF
TRBV12-3/TRBV12-4	TRBJ2-3	CASSPLAGAADTQYF
TRBV5-4	TRBJ2-2	CASSLGSPLTGELFF
TRBV7-9	TRBJ2-5	CASSLDGRGAQETQYF
TRBV20-1	TRBJ2-1	CSARRLAGSYNEQFF
TRBV10-3	TRBJ1-1	CAIRDRTNTEAFF
TRBV29-1	TRBJ2-1	CSVMDGSYNEQFF
TRBV2	TRBJ1-2	CASSGSQGHYGYTF
TRBV10-3	TRBJ2-3	CAISSTGQDTQYF
TRBV15	TRBJ2-7	CATSSLQGGRYEQYF
TRBV7-6	TRBJ1-5	CASSADIGNQPQHF
TRBV5-1	TRBJ2-7	CASSLSTGGLIEQYF
TRBV12-3/TRBV12-4	TRBJ1-6	CASSLDAGAPLHF
TRBV28	TRBJ2-3	CASSFPSHTHRNTDTQYF
TRBV12-3/TRBV12-4	TRBJ2-7	CASSPQGTGLREQYF
TRBV6-9	TRBJ1-3	CARRTGGVGNTIYF
TRBV3-1	TRBJ2-7	CASSQGDRKGYF
TRBV28	TRBJ2-4	CASSPSGTGVNIQYF
TRBV4-3	TRBJ2-7	CASSQEIVGSYEQYF
TRBV6-2/TRBV6-3	TRBJ2-1	CASSYSMGGTEQFF
TRBV28	TRBJ1-2	CASSLALYGYTF
TRBV15	TRBJ2-3	CATSPRGANTDTQYF
TRBV7-9	TRBJ2-7	CASSQGQAPYEQYF
TRBV7-3	TRBJ2-2	CASSSRADTGELFF
TRBV2	TRBJ2-5	CASAGTMLVQETQYF
TRBV29-1	TRBJ2-5	CSGLGTPQETQYF
TRBV3-1	TRBJ1-1	CASSQLGGTEAFF